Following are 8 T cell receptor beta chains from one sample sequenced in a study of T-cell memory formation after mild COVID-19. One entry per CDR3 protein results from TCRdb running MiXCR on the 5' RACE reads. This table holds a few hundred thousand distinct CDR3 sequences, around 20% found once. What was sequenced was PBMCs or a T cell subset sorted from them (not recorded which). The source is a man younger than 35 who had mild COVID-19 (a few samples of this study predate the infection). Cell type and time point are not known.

CDR3 sequence: CASSWDRGGDTQYF. CDR3 sequence (DNA): TGTGCCAGCAGTTGGGACAGGGGGGGAGATACGCAGTATTTT. The chain has TRBV28 and TRBJ2-3, with 11 nucleotides matching TRBD1. V lost 4 bases to trimming and J lost 5 bases; unmatched junction nucleotides: 2. Germline V CDR1 and CDR2: MDHEN, SYDVKM. The CDR3 covers 14 residues.

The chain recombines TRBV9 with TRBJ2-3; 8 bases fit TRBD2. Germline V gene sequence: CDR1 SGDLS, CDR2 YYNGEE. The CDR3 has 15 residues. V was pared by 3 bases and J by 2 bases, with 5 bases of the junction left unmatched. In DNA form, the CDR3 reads TGTGCCAGCAGCGAGGCTAGCGGGCTCACAGATACGCAGTATTTT. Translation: CASSEASGLTDTQYF.

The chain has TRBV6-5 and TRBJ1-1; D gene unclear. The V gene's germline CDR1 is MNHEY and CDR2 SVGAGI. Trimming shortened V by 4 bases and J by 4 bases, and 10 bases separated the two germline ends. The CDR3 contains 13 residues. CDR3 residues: CASSLGIGTEAFF. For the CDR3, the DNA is TGTGCCAGCAGTTTAGGGATCGGCACTGAAGCTTTCTTT.

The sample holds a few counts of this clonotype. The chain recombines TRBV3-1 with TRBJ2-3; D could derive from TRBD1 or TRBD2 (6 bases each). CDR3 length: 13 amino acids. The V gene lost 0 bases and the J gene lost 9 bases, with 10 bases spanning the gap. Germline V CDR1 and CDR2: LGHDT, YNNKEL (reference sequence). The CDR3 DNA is TGTGCCAGCAGCCAAGAACGAGGGGGGACGCAGTATTTT. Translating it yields CASSQERGGTQYF.

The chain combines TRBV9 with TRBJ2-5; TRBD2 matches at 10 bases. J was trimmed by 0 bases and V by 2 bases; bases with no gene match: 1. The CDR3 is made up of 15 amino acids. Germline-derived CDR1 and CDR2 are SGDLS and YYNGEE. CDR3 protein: CASSVSGGYQETQYF. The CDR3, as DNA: TGTGCCAGCAGCGTTAGCGGGGGGTACCAAGAGACCCAGTACTTC.

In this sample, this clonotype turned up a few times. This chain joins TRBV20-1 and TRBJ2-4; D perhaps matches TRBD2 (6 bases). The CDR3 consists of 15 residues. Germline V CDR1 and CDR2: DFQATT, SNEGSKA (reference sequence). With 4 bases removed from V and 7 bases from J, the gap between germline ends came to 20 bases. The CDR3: CSATGDGGKGNIQYF. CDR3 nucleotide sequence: TGCAGTGCTACCGGCGACGGAGGGAAGGGGAACATTCAGTACTTC.

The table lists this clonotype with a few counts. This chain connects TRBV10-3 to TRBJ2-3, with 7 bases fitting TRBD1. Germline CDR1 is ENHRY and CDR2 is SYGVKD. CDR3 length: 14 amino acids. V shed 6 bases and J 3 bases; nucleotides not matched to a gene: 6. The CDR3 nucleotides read TGTGCCATCAGGAAGGGACAGCGGACAGATACGCAGTATTTT. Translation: CAIRKGQRTDTQYF.

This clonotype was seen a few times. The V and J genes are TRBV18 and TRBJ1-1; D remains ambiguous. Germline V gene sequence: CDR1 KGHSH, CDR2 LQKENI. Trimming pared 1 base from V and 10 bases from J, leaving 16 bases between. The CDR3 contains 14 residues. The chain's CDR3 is CASSPQASVDGAFF. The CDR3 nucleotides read TGTGCCAGCTCACCACAGGCTTCCGTTGACGGAGCTTTCTTT.